The sequence of this TCR beta chain was determined in a study of cytomegalovirus exposure and HLA in healthy donors. With respect to this clone: The antigen is unknown.

The junction had 10 bases not matched to a gene; V was cut back by 3 bases and J by 4 bases. CDR1 and CDR2 from the germline V gene are ENHRY and SYGVKD. The CDR3 contains 16 residues. The data were produced by immunoSEQ multiplex PCR, yet TCRdb's version contains in-frame clones alone and is incomplete. Of about 220,000 clones in the sample, around nine tenths are singletons; the top ten hold around 1.1%. Study-level results: The dataset shows that most TCR sequences were rare, while some public TCRs occurred in many donors. Cytomegalovirus-associated TCR beta chains were listed, numbering roughly 150. Reports indicated that the classifier achieved high specificity and sensitivity in diagnosing cytomegalovirus status. Within the roughly 120 validation repertoires, first-cohort TCR clusters tended to co-occur, according to a later analysis.

This clonotype was obtained from a woman aged 18-35 years in good health and CMV-seronegative. The source material was PBMCs. This chain links TRBV10-3 with TRBJ2-3; 7 bases are shared with TRBD2. In nucleotides, the CDR3 is TGTGCCATCAGTGACCTTAGGTGGGGAGGGTCAGATACGCAGTATTTT. This codes for CAISDLRWGGSDTQYF.